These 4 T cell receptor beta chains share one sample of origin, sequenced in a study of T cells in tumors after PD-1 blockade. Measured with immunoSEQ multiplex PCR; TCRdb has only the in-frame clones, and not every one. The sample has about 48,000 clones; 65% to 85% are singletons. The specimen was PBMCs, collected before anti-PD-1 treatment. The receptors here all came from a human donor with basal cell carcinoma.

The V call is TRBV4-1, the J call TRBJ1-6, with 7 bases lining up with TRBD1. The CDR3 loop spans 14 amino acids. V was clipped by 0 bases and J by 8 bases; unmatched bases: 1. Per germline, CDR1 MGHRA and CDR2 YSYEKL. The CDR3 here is CASSQEGGHSPLHF. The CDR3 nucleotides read TGCGCCAGCAGCCAAGAAGGGGGCCATTCACCCCTCCACTTT.

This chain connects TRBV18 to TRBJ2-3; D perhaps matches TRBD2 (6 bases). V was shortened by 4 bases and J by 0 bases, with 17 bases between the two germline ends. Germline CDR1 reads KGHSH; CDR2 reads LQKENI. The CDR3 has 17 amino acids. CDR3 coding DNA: TGTGCCAGCTCACTCCCTGGACTAAGCAGGAGCACAGATACGCAGTATTTT. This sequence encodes CASSLPGLSRSTDTQYF.

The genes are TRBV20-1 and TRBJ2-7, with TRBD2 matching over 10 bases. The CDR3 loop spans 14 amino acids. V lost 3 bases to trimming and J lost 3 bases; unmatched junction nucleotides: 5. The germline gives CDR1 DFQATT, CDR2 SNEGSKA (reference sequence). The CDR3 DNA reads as TGCAGTGCTAGTGGGACTAGCGTACACTACGAGCAGTACTTC. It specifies CSASGTSVHYEQYF.

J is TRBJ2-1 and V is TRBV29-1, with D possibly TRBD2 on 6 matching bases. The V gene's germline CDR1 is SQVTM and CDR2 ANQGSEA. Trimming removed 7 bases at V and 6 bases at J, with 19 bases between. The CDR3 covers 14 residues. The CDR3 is CSGTGTQLTNEQFF. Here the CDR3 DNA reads TGCAGCGGGACCGGGACTCAGTTAACCAATGAGCAGTTCTTC.